The 20 T cell receptor beta chains below come from one sample, sequenced in a study of cytomegalovirus exposure and HLA in healthy donors. It was with 60 Vbeta and 13 Jbeta primers that the PCR ran. Measured with immunoSEQ multiplex PCR; TCRdb has only the in-frame clones, and not every one. The table lists some 100,000 clones, around 76% of them singletons. The specimen sequenced was PBMCs. The source is a woman in her forties or fifties in good health and CMV-seropositive.

This chain connects TRBV7-9 to TRBJ2-3, with 7 bases lining up with TRBD2. The V gene end was trimmed by 7 bases and the J gene end by 3 bases; junction bases not matched to a gene: 13. This CDR3 has 16 residues. CDR1 SEHNR and CDR2 FQNEAQ come from the germline V gene (reference sequence). DNA of the CDR3: TGTGCCAGCACTTCATCCCTCGGACTAGGGACAGATACGCAGTATTTT. Its translation: CASTSSLGLGTDTQYF.

CDR3 nucleotide sequence: TGTGCCAGCAGCTTAGGTTTAGGTACAGGGGCAAATCAGCCCCAGCATTTT. This gives the protein CASSLGLGTGANQPQHF. The chain carries TRBV7-8 and TRBJ1-5, with TRBD1 matching over 7 bases. From germline, CDR1 is SGHVS and CDR2 FQNEAQ. The CDR3 spans 17 residues. After removal of 1 base from V and 4 bases from J, the junction contained 10 bases not matched to a gene.

The rearrangement uses TRBV11-1 and TRBJ1-4; D is ambiguous. V was clipped by 6 bases and J by 5 bases, with 10 bases between them. The germline gives CDR1 SGHAT, CDR2 FQDESV (reference sequence). The length of the CDR3 is 13 residues. Here the CDR3 reads CASRRRGNEKLFF. For the CDR3, the DNA is TGTGCCAGCAGGCGACGGGGAAATGAAAAACTGTTTTTT.

In regard to this clone: Germline and junction disagree at one end, which may indicate a read error. The gene calls are TRBV6-6 and TRBJ2-1, with D maybe TRBD1 (6 bases). The CDR3 runs 14 residues. From germline, CDR1 is MNHNY and CDR2 SVGAGI (reference sequence). The CDR3 loop reads CASSQTGSYDEQFF. For the CDR3, the DNA is TGTGCCAGCAGCCAGACAGGATCCTACGATGAGCAGTTCTTC.

This chain joins TRBV27 and TRBJ2-7, with D possibly being TRBD2 (5 bases). The ends were cut back, 4 bases at V and 2 bases at J, with 15 bases in the middle. From germline, CDR1 is MNHEY and CDR2 SMNVEV (reference sequence). The CDR3 has 15 amino acids. CDR3 sequence: CASSSLWEPPYEQYF. CDR3 in DNA: TGTGCCAGCAGTTCCTTATGGGAGCCCCCCTACGAGCAGTACTTC.

V is TRBV7-9 and J is TRBJ2-7; tentative D call: TRBD2 (6 bases). There are 13 residues in the CDR3. Germline-derived CDR1 and CDR2 are SEHNR and FQNEAQ (reference sequence). Trimming stripped 8 bases from V and 0 bases from J, with 11 bases between. CDR3 residues: CASEEGSSYEQYF. The CDR3 coding sequence is TGTGCCAGCGAGGAGGGGTCCTCCTACGAGCAGTACTTC.

V gene TRBV29-1 combines with J gene TRBJ1-1, with a weak D call TRBD1 (5 bases). The V gene lost 2 bases and the J gene lost 4 bases, with 17 bases spanning the gap. Germline loops: CDR1 SQVTM, CDR2 ANQGSEA. The CDR3 contains 15 residues. The CDR3 DNA follows: TGCAGCGTTGAACAGGGATATCAACTTGGCACTGAAGCTTTCTTT. Its protein product is CSVEQGYQLGTEAFF.

The V gene is TRBV18, the J gene TRBJ1-5; D ambiguous. The CDR3 contains 17 residues. Germline CDR1 is KGHSH and CDR2 is LQKENI. V gave up 3 bases and J gave up 0 bases, with 15 bases separating them. The CDR3 reads CASSPYSRANSNQPQHF. The CDR3 bases are TGTGCCAGCTCACCCTACTCGCGGGCTAATAGCAATCAGCCCCAGCATTTT.

This sequence joins TRBV7-8 and TRBJ2-1, with 14 bases aligning to TRBD2. V lost 5 bases and J lost 6; bases outside the gene matches: 3. This CDR3 has 15 amino acids. Germline CDR1 SGHVS, CDR2 FQNEAQ. CDR3 amino acids: CASSPGTSGGNEQFF. The CDR3 nucleotides are TGTGCCAGCAGCCCCGGGACTAGCGGGGGCAATGAGCAGTTCTTC.

The chain couples TRBV7-8 to TRBJ2-2; 10 nucleotides agree with TRBD2. Germline CDR1 reads SGHVS; CDR2 reads FQNEAQ. The CDR3 totals 15 residues. Losses at the gene ends were 3 bases for V and 7 bases for J; bases not matched to a gene: 5. Written as DNA, the CDR3 is TGTGCCAGCAGCTTGGGGCTAGCGGGGGTCGGGGAGCTGTTTTTT. It codes for CASSLGLAGVGELFF.

The chain links TRBV2 to TRBJ2-1; 11 bases are shared with TRBD2. V was pared by 7 bases and J by 3 bases, with 5 bases of the junction left unmatched. The germline gives CDR1 SNHLY, CDR2 FYNNEI. The CDR3 totals 15 residues. This CDR3 reads CASILLAGDYNEQFF. The DNA for the CDR3 is TGTGCCAGCATCCTACTAGCGGGAGACTACAATGAGCAGTTCTTC.

This clone was seen a single time. V usage is TRBV5-1 and J usage is TRBJ1-1; TRBD1 matches at 10 bases. V shed 4 bases and J 5 bases; nucleotides not matched to a gene: 5. Germline lookup yields CDR1 SGHRS and CDR2 YFSETQ. The CDR3 sequence is 14 residues long. This CDR3 is CASSTDRGRTEAFF. In nucleotides, the CDR3 is TGCGCCAGCAGCACCGACAGGGGGCGGACTGAAGCTTTCTTT.

V is TRBV27 and J is TRBJ1-1, with TRBD1 identical over 10 bases. The CDR3 runs 14 residues. J was trimmed by 10 bases and V by 5 bases; bases with no gene match: 10. Germline CDR1 MNHEY, CDR2 SMNVEV (reference sequence). CDR3 coding DNA: TGTGCCAGCAGTCGCGGGACAGGGGCTTTTGGAGCTTTCTTT. This gives the protein CASSRGTGAFGAFF.

This clone was seen a few times. V and J are TRBV2 and TRBJ2-7; TRBD2 aligns across 7 bases. The germline V gene encodes CDR1 SNHLY and CDR2 FYNNEI. The CDR3 is 13 residues long. The V and J ends lost 8 bases and 3 bases, in that order; junction bases with no gene match: 7. CDR3 nucleotides: TGTGCCAGCCAACGGACTAGGAGCTACGAGCAGTACTTC. Residues: CASQRTRSYEQYF.

The chain is built from TRBV7-6 and TRBJ2-5, with D possibly TRBD1 on 6 matching bases. CDR1 SGHVS and CDR2 FNYEAQ come from the germline V gene. Trimming stripped 4 bases from V and 1 base from J, with 7 bases between. This CDR3 has 13 amino acids. For the CDR3, the DNA is TGTGCCAGCAGCTCCAGGGGCCAAGAGACCCAGTACTTC. This encodes CASSSRGQETQYF.

The rearrangement links TRBV5-6 to TRBJ2-2, with D maybe TRBD1 (6 bases). This CDR3 contains 17 residues. V shed 3 bases and J shed 6 bases, with 21 bases lying between them. Germline-derived CDR1 and CDR2 are SGHDT and YYEEEE. The DNA for the CDR3 is TGTGCCAGCAGCTCATTAACTCAGGGGATGGGGTCCGGGGAGCTGTTTTTT. Its protein product is CASSSLTQGMGSGELFF.

The rearrangement uses TRBV5-1 and TRBJ1-2, with D possibly being TRBD1 (5 bases). The CDR3 has 15 residues. V lost 0 bases and J 4 bases, leaving 13 bases between the germline ends. Germline V gene lookup returns CDR1 SGHRS and CDR2 YFSETQ. CDR3 loop: CASSLGGGDVYGYTF. The CDR3 DNA is TGCGCCAGCAGCTTGGGAGGAGGGGACGTCTATGGCTACACCTTC.

The rearrangement joins TRBV5-5 to TRBJ2-3, with 10 bases identical to TRBD2. J gave up 4 bases and V 4 bases, and 9 bases lay outside the gene matches. Germline CDR1 is SGHKS and CDR2 is YYEKEE (reference sequence). The CDR3 has 16 amino acids. Here the CDR3 DNA reads TGTGCCAGCAGCATCGCTAGCGGGAGTTGGGCAGATACGCAGTATTTT. Its protein is CASSIASGSWADTQYF.

The chain carries TRBV2 and TRBJ1-5, with 7 nucleotides matching TRBD1. From germline, CDR1 is SNHLY and CDR2 FYNNEI. The junction had 5 bases not matched to a gene; V was cut back by 0 bases and J by 3 bases. The CDR3 contains 16 residues. The DNA for the CDR3 is TGTGCCAGCAGTGAAGCGCGACAGGGCCCCAATCAGCCCCAGCATTTT. Residues: CASSEARQGPNQPQHF.

The rearrangement uses TRBV28 and TRBJ2-5; D possibly corresponds to TRBD1 (6 bases). From germline, CDR1 is MDHEN and CDR2 SYDVKM. Trimming shortened V by 5 bases and J by 6 bases, and 13 bases separated the two germline ends. The CDR3 is 13 residues long. The chain's CDR3 is CASSPEQGKTQYF. In nucleotides, the CDR3 is TGTGCCAGCAGTCCCGAACAGGGAAAGACCCAGTACTTC.